The entry below describes one T cell receptor (beta chain). Its antigen remains unknown. The data are from a study of T cell responses to AZD1222 COVID-19 vaccine. At the level of the study: Second-dose intervals near 4 or 12 weeks were combined. Findings of the study overall: Donors were chiefly white British, with a greater number of females, and clonal diversity was perhaps underestimated. With two AZD1222 doses given, Spike-specific TCR breadth and depth both rose.

The CDR3 has 15 amino acids. Per the germline V gene, CDR1 is SGHVS and CDR2 is FQNEAQ. The V gene lost 5 bases and the J gene lost 1 base, with 14 bases spanning the gap. The table came from immunoSEQ multiplex PCR; TCRdb's copy has only in-frame clones and leaves some out. The top ten hold 7.5% of the sample, which has some 110,000 clones, less than 90% seen once. The sequence was collected from an adult in good health. Material: peripheral blood, obtained on day 0 of AZD1222 vaccination. The chain recombines TRBV7-8 with TRBJ1-1; no clear D. CDR3 nucleotides: TGTGCCAGCAGCCCCCGGCGGCGGACGAACACTGAAGCTTTCTTT. As protein: CASSPRRRTNTEAFF.